A selection of T cell receptor beta chains follows, all from one sample in a study of blood T cell repertoires in COVID-19. The data were produced by immunoSEQ multiplex PCR, yet TCRdb's version contains in-frame clones alone and is incomplete. The sample lists 55,000 to 75,000 clones, about 83% occurring once. Sequencing was performed on peripheral blood. These receptors were collected from a human donor in a cohort sampled during active COVID-19. The CDR3 runs from the conserved cysteine through the conserved F or W. A D gene is named only where the DNA matches it firmly. Rows give clone size only sometimes, using once, few, many, or a class for an expanded clone.

-	TRBV19	TRBJ1-2	-	CASSTTAGANYGYTF	TGTGCCAGTAGTACTACAGCAGGGGCGAACTATGGCTACACCTTC
-	TRBV27	TRBJ2-7	-	CASSLRGSHEQYF	TGTGCCAGCAGTTTACGGGGTAGCCACGAGCAGTACTTC
-	TRBV10-2	TRBJ2-3	-	CASSSSSYTDTQYF	TGCGCCAGCTCCTCTAGTTCCTACACAGATACGCAGTATTTT
-	TRBV12-5	TRBJ2-1	-	CASGLDRANEQFF	TGTGCTAGTGGTTTGGACAGGGCCAATGAGCAGTTCTTC
-	TRBV4-1	TRBJ1-2	-	CASSLGGTANYGYTF	TGCGCCAGCAGCCTTGGGGGGACGGCTAACTATGGCTACACCTTC
TRBD2	TRBV19	TRBJ2-2	-	CASRIKGLTSGSFPGELFF	TGTGCCAGTAGAATTAAGGGGCTGACTAGCGGGAGCTTTCCCGGGGAGCTGTTTTTT
-	TRBV10-3	TRBJ2-7	-	CAIWVDNSYEQYF	TGTGCCATCTGGGTGGACAACTCCTACGAGCAGTACTTC
TRBD2	TRBV7-2	TRBJ2-1	once	CASSLVAGGSNEQFF	TGTGCCAGCAGCTTAGTGGCGGGAGGGTCCAATGAGCAGTTCTTC
TRBD2	TRBV3-1/TRBV3-2	TRBJ2-5	-	CASSLTKRGYQETQYF	TGTGCCAGCAGCCTGACCAAGCGGGGATACCAAGAGACCCAGTACTTC
-	TRBV12-3/TRBV12-4	TRBJ1-2	-	CASSFQGRGGYTF	TGTGCCAGCAGTTTCCAGGGGCGCGGGGGCTACACCTTC
TRBD1	TRBV2	TRBJ2-2	-	CASSRDRVAQGELFF	TGTGCCAGCAGCCGGGACAGGGTCGCCCAGGGGGAGCTGTTTTTT
TRBD1	TRBV18	TRBJ1-2	few	CASSPSGTGVGYTF	TGTGCCAGCTCACCCTCCGGGACAGGGGTTGGCTACACCTTC
-	TRBV10-1	TRBJ2-3	-	CASSGYGGTDTQYF	TGCGCCAGCAGTGGATACGGCGGGACAGATACGCAGTATTTT
-	TRBV18	TRBJ2-1	-	CASSPPRGGGVYNEQFF	TGTGCCAGCTCACCACCGAGGGGAGGGGGGGTCTACAATGAGCAGTTCTTC
TRBD1	TRBV30	TRBJ2-5	-	CAWDRQGIQETQYF	TGTGCCTGGGATAGACAGGGGATCCAAGAGACCCAGTACTTC
-	TRBV6-4	TRBJ2-7	-	CASKLDSYEQYF	TGTGCCAGCAAGCTAGACTCCTACGAGCAGTACTTC
-	TRBV5-1	TRBJ2-5	-	CASSSPGSGQETQYF	TGCGCCAGCAGCTCGCCGGGGAGCGGCCAAGAGACCCAGTACTTC
TRBD1	TRBV6-2/TRBV6-3	TRBJ1-4	-	CASSPVTGSNEKLFF	TGTGCCAGCAGTCCCGTGACAGGGTCTAATGAAAAACTGTTTTTT
-	TRBV4-2	TRBJ1-4	few	CASSPGREEKLFF	TGTGCCAGCAGCCCTGGGAGGGAGGAAAAACTGTTTTTT
-	TRBV5-1	TRBJ2-1	-	CASSPGTALIDNEQFF	TGCGCCAGCAGCCCGGGGACTGCCCTAATAGACAATGAGCAGTTCTTC
TRBD1	TRBV4-2	TRBJ1-1	-	CASGQGDTEAFF	TGTGCCAGCGGACAGGGGGACACTGAAGCTTTCTTT
-	TRBV10-3	TRBJ2-5	-	CAISTSGLQETQYF	TGTGCCATCAGTACATCAGGGCTCCAAGAGACCCAGTACTTC
TRBD2	TRBV19	TRBJ2-3	-	CASRLAGGFVFADTQYF	TGTGCCAGTAGGCTAGCGGGGGGTTTCGTGTTCGCAGATACGCAGTATTTT
-	TRBV6-5	TRBJ1-5	-	CASSYGTSTPQHF	TGTGCCAGCAGTTACGGGACTTCAACCCCCCAGCATTTT
TRBD2	TRBV12-3/TRBV12-4	TRBJ2-5	-	CASSWGGRETQYF	TGTGCCAGCAGTTGGGGGGGGAGGGAGACCCAGTACTTC
-	TRBV19	TRBJ1-4	-	CASSIGRANEKLFF	TGTGCCAGTAGTATCGGGAGAGCTAATGAAAAACTGTTTTTT
-	TRBV18	TRBJ2-6	-	CASSPNSFSGANVLTF	TGTGCCAGCTCACCTAACAGTTTCTCTGGGGCCAACGTCCTGACTTTC
-	TRBV29-1	TRBJ1-1	-	CSVFQGNTEAFF	TGCAGCGTTTTTCAGGGGAACACTGAAGCTTTCTTT
TRBD2	TRBV4-1	TRBJ2-7	once	CASSLAILRAGGLDF	TGCGCCAGCAGCCTAGCGATCTTGAGGGCGGGGGGGCTGGACTTC
-	TRBV12-2	TRBJ2-1	-	CASRLVSRTGSSYNEQFF	TGTGCAAGTCGCTTAGTATCCCGGACAGGCAGCTCCTACAATGAGCAGTTCTTC
TRBD1	TRBV2	TRBJ1-6	few	CASSTQGGKDSPLHF	TGTGCCAGCAGTACGCAGGGGGGAAAGGATTCACCCCTCCACTTT
TRBD1	TRBV5-1	TRBJ2-3	-	CASSGQGADTQYF	TGCGCCAGCAGCGGACAGGGTGCAGATACGCAGTATTTT
-	TRBV30	TRBJ2-7	-	CAWAHKYEQYF	TGTGCCTGGGCCCACAAGTACGAGCAGTACTTC
-	TRBV3-1/TRBV3-2	TRBJ2-7	-	CASSLYTRESEQYF	TGTGCCAGCAGCCTATACACTCGGGAGAGCGAGCAGTACTTC
-	TRBV10-3	TRBJ2-7	-	CAIGRVYEQYF	TGTGCCATCGGCCGGGTGTACGAGCAGTACTTC
-	TRBV4-1	TRBJ2-1	-	CATSESLYNEQFF	TGCGCCACTAGCGAATCCCTCTACAATGAGCAGTTCTTC
-	TRBV5-5	TRBJ2-7	-	CASSLRSQGSYEQYF	TGTGCCAGCAGCTTGCGCTCCCAGGGAAGCTACGAGCAGTACTTC
-	TRBV2	TRBJ2-5	-	CASTANTETQYF	TGTGCCAGCACTGCGAATACGGAGACCCAGTACTTC
TRBD1	TRBV19	TRBJ1-2	-	CASRRDRGGYGYTF	TGTGCCAGTAGACGAGACAGGGGAGGCTATGGCTACACCTTC
-	TRBV5-1	TRBJ1-1	few	CASSLGSLNTEAFF	TGCGCCAGCAGCTTGGGCAGTCTGAACACTGAAGCTTTCTTT
TRBD2	TRBV5-1	TRBJ2-1	few	CASSSGLASSEQFF	TGCGCCAGCAGCTCGGGACTAGCTTCAAGCGAGCAGTTCTTC